These 14 T cell receptor beta chains originate from one sample sequenced in a study of blood T cell repertoires in COVID-19. Generated by immunoSEQ multiplex PCR, the TCRdb table keeps only in-frame clones and is missing some. The data show 250,000 to 350,000 clones, with about 85% seen just once and 2% to 3% held by the top ten. The sample consisted of PBMCs or T cells enriched from blood (not recorded which). These receptors originate from a woman between 50 and 59 years old who had recovered from COVID-19.

The V call is TRBV28, the J call TRBJ2-3; perhaps TRBD2 as D (6 bases). The V gene lost 8 bases and the J gene lost 1 base, with 19 bases spanning the gap. The CDR3 is 16 amino acids. Germline V gene lookup returns CDR1 MDHEN and CDR2 SYDVKM. The CDR3, as DNA: TGTGCCAGCGGGGAGGCAGGGTTTCGGGGCACAGATACGCAGTATTTT. Residues: CASGEAGFRGTDTQYF.

The rearrangement uses TRBV6-5 and TRBJ1-1; D not certain. Germline V CDR1 and CDR2: MNHEY, SVGAGI. The CDR3 is 14 amino acids. Trimming shortened V by 7 bases and J by 1 base, and 13 bases separated the two germline ends. DNA of the CDR3: TGTGCCAGCATAGTGAGCGCGCAGAACACTGAAGCTTTCTTT. Its protein is CASIVSAQNTEAFF.

This clone was seen a single time. This chain uses TRBV4-1 with TRBJ1-1; no reliable D call. Germline-derived CDR1 and CDR2 are MGHRA and YSYEKL. V was shortened by 6 bases and J by 1 base, with 9 bases between the two germline ends. This CDR3 has 13 residues. The CDR3 loop is CASRQRENTEAFF. As DNA, the CDR3 is TGCGCCAGCAGGCAGCGGGAGAACACTGAAGCTTTCTTT.

The CDR3 nucleotides read TGTGCCAGCTCACCAAACAGGGATGGAAACACCATATATTTT. It codes for CASSPNRDGNTIYF. V usage is TRBV18 and J usage is TRBJ1-3; maybe TRBD1 (6 bases). Per the germline V gene, CDR1 is KGHSH and CDR2 is LQKENI. The ends were cut back, 2 bases at V and 3 bases at J, with 8 bases in the middle. The CDR3 sequence is 14 residues long.

V and J are TRBV14 and TRBJ1-6, with 7 bases aligning to TRBD1. Germline CDR1 SGHDN, CDR2 FVKESK. J gave up 10 bases and V 4 bases, and 7 bases lay outside the gene matches. This CDR3 region has 14 residues. The CDR3 loop reads CASSPQTGASPLHF. The CDR3 DNA reads as TGTGCCAGCAGCCCGCAAACAGGGGCCTCACCCCTCCACTTT.

This clone occurred a few times. CDR3 sequence (DNA): TGTGCCAGCTCAGAAGGGGGGGCCAGCTCTGGAAACACCATATATTTT. Protein: CASSEGGASSGNTIYF. The chain joins TRBV18 to TRBJ1-3, with D perhaps TRBD1 (6 bases). Germline V gives CDR1 KGHSH, CDR2 LQKENI. This CDR3 comprises 16 residues. Trimming cost V 5 bases and J 0 bases, with 14 bases left between them.

The rearrangement joins TRBV6-4 to TRBJ2-3, with D perhaps TRBD1 (6 bases). Germline values: CDR1 MRHNA, CDR2 SNTAGT. CDR3 length equals 14 residues. Trimming pared 6 bases from V and 4 bases from J, leaving 14 bases between. CDR3 sequence: CASSPQGSSDTQYF. In DNA, the CDR3 is TGTGCCAGCAGCCCCCAGGGGAGTTCAGATACGCAGTATTTT.

This clone was detected a few times. The J gene is TRBJ1-4, the V gene TRBV28, with a tentative D call TRBD1 (5 bases). V was clipped by 3 bases and J by 6 bases, with 11 bases between them. This CDR3 has 14 amino acids. The germline CDR1 and CDR2 sequences are MDHEN and SYDVKM. The CDR3 loop is CASSLGGVDEKLFF. The CDR3 bases are TGTGCCAGCAGTTTGGGGGGGGTTGATGAAAAACTGTTTTTT.

The V and J genes are TRBV15 and TRBJ2-2; TRBD2 agrees at 9 bases. The CDR3 covers 15 residues. With V trimmed by 1 base and J by 7 bases, 4 bases remained unmatched. Germline loops: CDR1 LNHNV, CDR2 YYDKDF (reference sequence). Here the CDR3 reads CATSRGAGGRGELFF. CDR3 bases: TGTGCCACCAGCAGAGGTGCGGGAGGGCGCGGGGAGCTGTTTTTT.

The chain employs TRBV6-1 and TRBJ2-3; 13 bases fit TRBD2. V lost 2 bases to trimming and J lost 3 bases; unmatched junction nucleotides: 5. The CDR3 runs 17 residues. Per germline, CDR1 MNHNS and CDR2 SASEGT. The CDR3 protein is CASSETLAGGPTDTQYF. CDR3 nucleotide sequence: TGTGCCAGCAGTGAAACACTAGCGGGGGGGCCGACAGATACGCAGTATTTT.

The rearrangement links TRBV5-6 to TRBJ1-4, with a possible D match to TRBD1 (6 bases). V was cut by 0 bases and J by 0 bases, with 9 bases left in between. CDR3 length equals 16 residues. CDR1 is SGHDT, CDR2 YYEEEE, per germline. This chain's CDR3 is CASSLVGHSTNEKLFF. The CDR3 DNA sequence: TGTGCCAGCAGCTTGGTGGGACATTCAACTAATGAAAAACTGTTTTTT. The whole variable domain, remainder taken from reference TRBV5-6 and TRBJ1-4, is DAGVTQSPTHLIKTRGQQVTLRCSPKSGHDTVSWYQQALGQGPQFIFQYYEEEERQRGNFPDRFSGHQFPNYSSELNVNALLLGDSALYLCASSLVGHSTNEKLFFGSGTQLSVL.

This rearrangement joins TRBV12-3 or TRBV12-4 to TRBJ1-5, with D possibly being TRBD1 (5 bases). This CDR3 has 12 amino acids. V was cut by 6 bases and J by 7 bases, with 10 bases left in between. CDR3 amino acids: CASSPGYQPQHF. As DNA, the CDR3 is TGTGCCAGCAGCCCAGGGTACCAGCCCCAGCATTTT.

CDR3 coding DNA: TGTGCCAGCAGCTGGGCAGGATCTCGAGACACTGAAGCTTTCTTT. This sequence encodes CASSWAGSRDTEAFF. The chain has TRBV7-3 and TRBJ1-1; D remains unclear. Germline lookup yields CDR1 SGHTA and CDR2 FQGTGA. V was pared by 4 bases and J by 3 bases, with 15 bases between. The CDR3 runs to 15 residues. Combining the CDR3 with reference TRBV7-3 and TRBJ1-1 gives the whole variable domain GAGVSQTPSNKVTEKGKYVELRCDPISGHTALYWYRQSLGQGPEFLIYFQGTGAADDSGLPNDRFFAVRPEGSVSTLKIQRTERGDSAVYLCASSWAGSRDTEAFFGQGTRLTVV.

The gene calls are TRBV3-1 (or the pseudogene TRBV3-2) and TRBJ1-2, with a weak D call TRBD1 (5 bases). This CDR3 has 13 amino acids. Trimming removed 3 bases at V and 7 bases at J, with 12 bases between. CDR1 is LGHDT and CDR2 is YNNKEL in the germline V gene (reference sequence). This CDR3 is CASSHAGVIGYTF. The CDR3 nucleotides are TGTGCCAGCAGCCATGCGGGGGTAATTGGCTACACCTTC.